Reported below is one T cell receptor beta chain. These data originate in a study of tumor T cells in aggressive B-cell lymphoma. Unmatched junction bases numbered 8, after V lost 5 bases and J lost 7 bases. CDR1 SNHLY and CDR2 FYNNEI come from the germline V gene. The CDR3 extends over 13 amino acids. TCRdb's copy holds only in-frame clones and misses some; the assay was immunoSEQ multiplex PCR. The data contain 3,000 or so clones, about 69% of them singletons. The rearrangement links TRBV2 to TRBJ2-7; 7 bases are shared with TRBD2. The sequencing input was tumor tissue. The source of this sequence is an adult with diffuse large B cell lymphoma. In nucleotides, the CDR3 is TGTGCCAGCAGTTGGCTAGCGGACCTGGAGCAGTACTTC. It specifies CASSWLADLEQYF.